This T cell receptor (beta chain) was found in a study of blood T cell repertoires in COVID-19. Overall study: The United States, Italy and Spain were the sources of the acute and convalescent COVID-19 samples. T cells, B-cell-depleted T cells, or PBMCs provided the cDNA or gDNA that served as material.

As originally analysed: The authors estimated nucleated cell counts from reference gene primer amplification. Measured with immunoSEQ multiplex PCR; TCRdb has only the in-frame clones, and not every one. Clone size and V and J calls were adopted from that table, with D and trimming inferred from the DNA. The sample holds more than 200,000 clones, approximately 90% seen once. This CDR3 has 19 residues. Germline lookup yields CDR1 MNHEY and CDR2 SMNVEV (reference sequence). Trimming removed 6 bases from V and 5 bases from J; junction bases left unmatched: 20. The source is a man between 45 and 60 years old with acute or convalescent COVID-19. The rearrangement links TRBV27 to TRBJ2-7; 12 bases are a match to TRBD1. The sequencing sample was made of peripheral blood. CDR3 bases: TGTGCCAGCAGGGCCAAGGGGACAGGGGGCCTCCCCCGGGGTAACGAGCAGTACTTC. This codes for CASRAKGTGGLPRGNEQYF.